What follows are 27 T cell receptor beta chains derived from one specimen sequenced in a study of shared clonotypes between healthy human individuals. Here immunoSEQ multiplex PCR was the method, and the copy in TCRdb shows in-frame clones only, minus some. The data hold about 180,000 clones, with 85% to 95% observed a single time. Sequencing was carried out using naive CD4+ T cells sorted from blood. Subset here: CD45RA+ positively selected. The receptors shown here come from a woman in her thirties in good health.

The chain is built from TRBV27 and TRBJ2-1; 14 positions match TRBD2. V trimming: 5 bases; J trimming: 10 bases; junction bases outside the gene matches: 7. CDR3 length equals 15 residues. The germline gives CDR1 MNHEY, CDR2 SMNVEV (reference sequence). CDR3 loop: CASSVTSGRAFEQFF. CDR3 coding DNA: TGTGCCAGCAGTGTGACTAGCGGGAGGGCCTTCGAGCAGTTCTTC.

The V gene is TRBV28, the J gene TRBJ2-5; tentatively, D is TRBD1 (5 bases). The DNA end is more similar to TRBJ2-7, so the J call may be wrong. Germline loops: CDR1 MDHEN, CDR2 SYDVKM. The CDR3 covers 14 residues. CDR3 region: CASKIRVSTYEQYF. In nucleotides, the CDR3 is TGTGCCAGCAAAATCAGGGTATCGACCTACGAGCAGTACTTC.

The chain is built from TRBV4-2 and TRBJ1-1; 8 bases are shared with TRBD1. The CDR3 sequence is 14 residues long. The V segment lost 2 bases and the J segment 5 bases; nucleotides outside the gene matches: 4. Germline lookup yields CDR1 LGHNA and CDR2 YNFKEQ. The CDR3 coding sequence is TGTGCCAGCAGCCAACGACAGGGGCGTACTGAAGCTTTCTTT. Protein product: CASSQRQGRTEAFF.

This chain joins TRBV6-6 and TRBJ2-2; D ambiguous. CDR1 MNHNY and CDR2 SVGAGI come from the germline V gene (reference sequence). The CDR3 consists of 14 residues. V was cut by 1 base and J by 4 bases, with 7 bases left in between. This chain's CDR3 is CASSYLQSTGELFF. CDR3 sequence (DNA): TGTGCCAGCAGTTACTTACAGTCCACCGGGGAGCTGTTTTTT.

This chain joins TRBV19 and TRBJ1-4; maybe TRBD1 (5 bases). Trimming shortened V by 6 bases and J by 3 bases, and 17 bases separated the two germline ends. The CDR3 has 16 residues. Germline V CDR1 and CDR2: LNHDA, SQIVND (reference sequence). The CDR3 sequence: CASSPGWGPANEKLFF. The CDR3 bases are TGTGCCAGTAGCCCCGGTTGGGGACCTGCTAATGAAAAACTGTTTTTT.

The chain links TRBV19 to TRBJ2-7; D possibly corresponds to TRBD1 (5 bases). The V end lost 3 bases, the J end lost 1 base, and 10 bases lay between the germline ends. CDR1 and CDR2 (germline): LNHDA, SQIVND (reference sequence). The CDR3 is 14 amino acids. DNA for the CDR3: TGTGCCAGTAGTATTGGTGACAGATCCTACGAGCAGTACTTC. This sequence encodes CASSIGDRSYEQYF.

Here the CDR3 reads CASSFPLWGTGELFF. The CDR3 DNA reads TGTGCCAGCAGCTTCCCACTTTGGGGGACCGGGGAGCTGTTTTTT. V gene TRBV5-8 combines with J gene TRBJ2-2, with D perhaps TRBD1 or TRBD2 (5 bases each). Germline V gene data show CDR1 as SGHTS and CDR2 as YDEGEE. This CDR3 is 15 amino acids long. V was cut by 2 bases and J by 5 bases, with 13 bases left in between.

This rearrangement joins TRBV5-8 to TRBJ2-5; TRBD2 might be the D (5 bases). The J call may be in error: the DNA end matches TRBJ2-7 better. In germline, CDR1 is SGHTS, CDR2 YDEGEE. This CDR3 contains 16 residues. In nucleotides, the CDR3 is TGTGCCAGCAGCTTGTTTAATCGAGGGCAGTCCGGCGAGCAGTACTTC. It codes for CASSLFNRGQSGEQYF.

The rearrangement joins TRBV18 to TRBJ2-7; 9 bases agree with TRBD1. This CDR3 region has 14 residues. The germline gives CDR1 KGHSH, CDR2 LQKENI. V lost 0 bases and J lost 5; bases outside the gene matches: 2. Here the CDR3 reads CASSPPGQGHEQYF. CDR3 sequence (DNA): TGTGCCAGCTCACCACCGGGACAGGGCCACGAGCAGTACTTC.

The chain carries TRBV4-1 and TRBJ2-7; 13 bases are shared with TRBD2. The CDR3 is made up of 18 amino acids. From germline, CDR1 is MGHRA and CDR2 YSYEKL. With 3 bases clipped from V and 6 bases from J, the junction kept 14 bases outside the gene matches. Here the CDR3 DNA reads TGCGCCAGCAGCCATGGAGGACTAGCGGGAGTAGAACGCGCCGAGCAGTACTTC. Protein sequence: CASSHGGLAGVERAEQYF.

The CDR3 nucleotides read TGTGCCAGCAGCTTAGCGGGGGGACTAGCGGCCTACAATGAGCAGTTCTTC. It codes for CASSLAGGLAAYNEQFF. The chain carries TRBV11-1 and TRBJ2-1, with 11 bases fitting TRBD2. Germline trimming cut 0 bases from V and 2 bases from J; bases unmatched to any gene: 3. CDR1 SGHAT and CDR2 FQDESV come from the germline V gene (reference sequence). This CDR3 comprises 17 residues.

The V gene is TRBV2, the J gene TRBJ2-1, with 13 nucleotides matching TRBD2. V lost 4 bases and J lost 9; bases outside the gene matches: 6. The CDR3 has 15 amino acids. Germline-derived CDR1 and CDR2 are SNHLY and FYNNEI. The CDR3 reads CASSVGGTSGVEQFF. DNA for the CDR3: TGTGCCAGCAGTGTGGGCGGGACTAGCGGGGTTGAGCAGTTCTTC.

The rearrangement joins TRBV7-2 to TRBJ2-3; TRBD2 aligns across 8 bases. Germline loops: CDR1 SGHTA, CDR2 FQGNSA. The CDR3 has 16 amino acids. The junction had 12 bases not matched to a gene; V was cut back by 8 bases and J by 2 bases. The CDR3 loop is CASSSMGSGITDTQYF. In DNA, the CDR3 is TGTGCCAGCTCCTCGATGGGTAGCGGGATCACAGATACGCAGTATTTT.

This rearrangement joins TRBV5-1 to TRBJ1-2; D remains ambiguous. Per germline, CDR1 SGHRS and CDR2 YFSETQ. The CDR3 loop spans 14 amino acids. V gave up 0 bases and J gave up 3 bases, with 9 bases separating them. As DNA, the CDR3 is TGCGCCAGCAGCTTGGCTGCAGCGGACTATGGCTACACCTTC. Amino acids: CASSLAAADYGYTF.

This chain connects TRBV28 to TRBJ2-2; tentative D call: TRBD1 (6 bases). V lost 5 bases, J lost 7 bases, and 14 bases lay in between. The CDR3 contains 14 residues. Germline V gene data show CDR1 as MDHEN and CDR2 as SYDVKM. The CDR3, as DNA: TGTGCCAGCAGTCGAGGGGCAGGGGTCGGGGAGCTGTTTTTT. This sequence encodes CASSRGAGVGELFF.

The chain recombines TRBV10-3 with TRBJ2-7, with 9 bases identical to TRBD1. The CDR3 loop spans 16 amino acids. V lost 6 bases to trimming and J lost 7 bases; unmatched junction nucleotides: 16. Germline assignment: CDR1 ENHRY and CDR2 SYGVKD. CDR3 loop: CAIRPLTGTGLDEQYF. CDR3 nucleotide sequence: TGTGCCATCAGGCCCCTAACCGGGACAGGGTTGGATGAGCAGTACTTC.

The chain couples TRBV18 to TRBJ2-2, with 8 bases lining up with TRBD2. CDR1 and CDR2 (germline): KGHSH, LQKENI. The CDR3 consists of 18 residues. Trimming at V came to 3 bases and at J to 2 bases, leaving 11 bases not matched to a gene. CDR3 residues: CASSPLFREGPNTGELFF. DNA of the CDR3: TGTGCCAGCTCACCTCTTTTCCGGGAGGGCCCCAACACCGGGGAGCTGTTTTTT.

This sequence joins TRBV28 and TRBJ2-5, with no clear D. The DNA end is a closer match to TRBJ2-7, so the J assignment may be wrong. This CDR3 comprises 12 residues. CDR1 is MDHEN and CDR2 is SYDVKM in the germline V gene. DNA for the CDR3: TGTGCCAGCAGTGGGGAAGCTTACGAGCAGTACTTC. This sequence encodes CASSGEAYEQYF.

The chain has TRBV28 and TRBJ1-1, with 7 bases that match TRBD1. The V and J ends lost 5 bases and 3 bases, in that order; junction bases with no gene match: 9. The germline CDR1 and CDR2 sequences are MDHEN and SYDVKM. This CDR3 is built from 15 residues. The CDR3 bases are TGTGCCAGCAGTCAACCGACAGGGTCGGACACTGAAGCTTTCTTT. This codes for CASSQPTGSDTEAFF.

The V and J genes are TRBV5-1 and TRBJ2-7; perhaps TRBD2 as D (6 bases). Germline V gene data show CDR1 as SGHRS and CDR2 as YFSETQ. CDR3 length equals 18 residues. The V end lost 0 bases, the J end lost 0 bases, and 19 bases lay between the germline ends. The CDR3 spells CASSLGREQIFLSYEQYF. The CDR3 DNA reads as TGCGCCAGCAGCTTGGGACGGGAGCAGATATTCCTCTCCTACGAGCAGTACTTC.

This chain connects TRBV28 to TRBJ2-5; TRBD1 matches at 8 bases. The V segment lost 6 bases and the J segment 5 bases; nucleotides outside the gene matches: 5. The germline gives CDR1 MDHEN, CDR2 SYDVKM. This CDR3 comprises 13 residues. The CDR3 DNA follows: TGTGCCAGCAGGCGACAGGGGACGGAGACCCAGTACTTC. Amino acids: CASRRQGTETQYF.

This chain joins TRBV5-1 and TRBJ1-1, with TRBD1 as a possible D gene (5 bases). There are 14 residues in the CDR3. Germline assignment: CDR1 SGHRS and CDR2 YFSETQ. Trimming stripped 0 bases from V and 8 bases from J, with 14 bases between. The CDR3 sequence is CASSLGFEEGEAFF. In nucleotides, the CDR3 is TGCGCCAGCAGCTTGGGATTTGAGGAGGGGGAAGCTTTCTTT. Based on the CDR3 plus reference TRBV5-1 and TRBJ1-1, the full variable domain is KAGVTQTPRYLIKTRGQQVTLSCSPISGHRSVSWYQQTPGQGLQFLFEYFSETQRNKGNFPGRFSGRQFSNSRSEMNVSTLELGDSALYLCASSLGFEEGEAFFGQGTRLTVV.

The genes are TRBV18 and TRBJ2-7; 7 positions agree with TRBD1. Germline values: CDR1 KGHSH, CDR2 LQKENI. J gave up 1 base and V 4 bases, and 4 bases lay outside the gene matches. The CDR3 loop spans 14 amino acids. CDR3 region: CASSLGQNSYEQYF. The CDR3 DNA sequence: TGTGCCAGCTCACTGGGACAGAATTCCTACGAGCAGTACTTC. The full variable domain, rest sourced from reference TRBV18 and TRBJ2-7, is NAGVMQNPRHLVRRRGQEARLRCSPMKGHSHVYWYRQLPEEGLKFMVYLQKENIIDESGMPKERFSAEFPKEGPSILRIQQVVRGDSAAYFCASSLGQNSYEQYFGPGTRLTVT.

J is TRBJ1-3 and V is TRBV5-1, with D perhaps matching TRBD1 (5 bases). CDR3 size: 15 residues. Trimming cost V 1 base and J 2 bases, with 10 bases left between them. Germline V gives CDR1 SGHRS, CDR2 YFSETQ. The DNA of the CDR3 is TGCGCCAGCAGCTTGAAAGGGGTTCCTGGAAACACCATATATTTT. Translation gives CASSLKGVPGNTIYF.

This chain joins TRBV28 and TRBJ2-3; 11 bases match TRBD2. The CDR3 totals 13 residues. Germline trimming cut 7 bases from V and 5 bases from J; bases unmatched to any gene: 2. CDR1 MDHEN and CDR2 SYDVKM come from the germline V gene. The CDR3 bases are TGTGCCAGCACTAGCGGGGGGAGAGATACGCAGTATTTT. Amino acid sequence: CASTSGGRDTQYF.

In nucleotides, the CDR3 is TGTGCCAGCAGTTTATCTTTTAGGAGGGGAGGACAGGGATCCGGAAACACCATATATTTT. Translating it yields CASSLSFRRGGQGSGNTIYF. This chain connects TRBV27 to TRBJ1-3, with 8 bases matching TRBD1. Looked up from germline, CDR1 is MNHEY and CDR2 is SMNVEV (reference sequence). This CDR3 has 20 amino acids. The V gene end was trimmed by 0 bases and the J gene end by 4 bases; junction bases not matched to a gene: 17.

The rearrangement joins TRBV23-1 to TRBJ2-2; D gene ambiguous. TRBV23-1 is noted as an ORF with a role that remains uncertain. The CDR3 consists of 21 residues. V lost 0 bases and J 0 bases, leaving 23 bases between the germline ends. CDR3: CASSQSPKPTQTQSNTGELFF. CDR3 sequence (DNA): TGCGCCAGCAGTCAATCGCCAAAACCGACCCAAACGCAATCGAACACCGGGGAGCTGTTTTTT.